These 25 T cell receptor beta chains came from one sample sequenced in a study of blood T cell repertoires in COVID-19. The protocol was immunoSEQ multiplex PCR, while the TCRdb copy is restricted to in-frame clones and leaves out a portion. The sample has some 150,000 clones; around 86% are singletons. The material sequenced was peripheral blood. The receptors derive from a human donor in a cohort sampled during active COVID-19.

V and J are TRBV4-1 and TRBJ1-2; D is unclear. V was trimmed by 0 bases and J by 4 bases, leaving 15 bases between them. Germline-derived CDR1 and CDR2 are MGHRA and YSYEKL. The CDR3 has 16 amino acids. The chain's CDR3 is CASSQDPPVGSYGYTF. The CDR3 region has the DNA TGCGCCAGCAGCCAAGATCCTCCGGTAGGGAGCTATGGCTACACCTTC.

Only a few counts were recorded for this clone. The genes are TRBV5-6 and TRBJ2-6, with D tentatively TRBD1 (6 bases). The CDR3 spans 16 residues. V lost 6 bases, J lost 4 bases, and 17 bases lay in between. Germline V gene data show CDR1 as SGHDT and CDR2 as YYEEEE. This CDR3 reads CASTVQGRGGANVLTF. DNA of the CDR3: TGTGCCAGCACCGTACAGGGTCGCGGAGGGGCCAACGTCCTGACTTTC.

The V call is TRBV5-1, the J call TRBJ2-7; 9 bases line up with TRBD2. V lost 10 bases, J lost 7 bases, and 21 bases stayed unmatched. CDR1 and CDR2 (germline): SGHRS, YFSETQ. The CDR3 runs to 16 residues. Here the CDR3 reads CAPSWAGGAGGREQYF. The CDR3 nucleotides are TGCGCCCCCAGCTGGGCCGGGGGCGCGGGGGGGCGTGAGCAGTACTTC.

The chain has TRBV5-5 and TRBJ1-4; the D gene is possibly TRBD1 (5 bases). The CDR3 sequence is 16 residues long. Trimming removed 0 bases from V and 0 bases from J, with 9 bases in between. In germline, CDR1 is SGHKS, CDR2 YYEKEE (reference sequence). The CDR3 DNA sequence: TGTGCCAGCAGCTTGGAGGGGCCAGCAACTAATGAAAAACTGTTTTTT. Protein sequence: CASSLEGPATNEKLFF. The variable domain in full, with the rest retrieved from reference TRBV5-5 and TRBJ1-4, is DAGVTQSPTHLIKTRGQQVTLRCSPISGHKSVSWYQQVLGQGPQFIFQYYEKEERGRGNFPDRFSARQFPNYSSELNVNALLLGDSALYLCASSLEGPATNEKLFFGSGTQLSVL.

The J gene is TRBJ2-7, the V gene TRBV6-1, with D unresolved. Germline values: CDR1 MNHNS, CDR2 SASEGT. The ends were cut back, 1 base at V and 3 bases at J, with 13 bases in the middle. The CDR3 extends over 15 amino acids. The CDR3 loop is CASSEDLRPSYEQYF. The DNA for the CDR3 is TGTGCCAGCAGTGAAGATCTACGGCCTAGCTACGAGCAGTACTTC.

The chain uses TRBV19 and TRBJ2-1; 11 bases line up with TRBD2. This CDR3 spans 15 amino acids. Germline CDR1 reads LNHDA; CDR2 reads SQIVND (reference sequence). V trimming: 3 bases; J trimming: 6 bases; junction bases outside the gene matches: 4. The CDR3 bases are TGTGCCAGTAGTATGGTAGCGGGGGGGATCAATGAGCAGTTCTTC. The encoded protein is CASSMVAGGINEQFF.

The chain recombines TRBV7-2 with TRBJ2-3; possible D gene TRBD2, 6 bases. Deletions cut 1 base from V and 1 base from J, with 9 bases between. Germline CDR1 SGHTA, CDR2 FQGNSA. The CDR3 totals 15 residues. This CDR3 is CASSLGASGTDTQYF. The DNA for the CDR3 is TGTGCCAGCAGCTTAGGAGCTAGCGGCACAGATACGCAGTATTTT.

The chain links TRBV4-1 to TRBJ2-3; 10 bases agree with TRBD2. Germline V lookup: CDR1 MGHRA, CDR2 YSYEKL. The CDR3 is made up of 16 amino acids. V was clipped by 4 bases and J by 8 bases; unmatched bases: 12. CDR3 nucleotides: TGCGCCAGCAGCCCAACCGAGCGGGGGGGGTTGGGTACGCAGTATTTT. This encodes CASSPTERGGLGTQYF.

The genes are TRBV11-1 and TRBJ1-1, with D possibly matching TRBD1 (6 bases). This CDR3 comprises 13 residues. In germline, CDR1 is SGHAT, CDR2 FQDESV (reference sequence). Trimming took 5 bases from V and 5 from J, leaving 12 bases between them. This CDR3 reads CASSQQGMTEAFF. CDR3 nucleotides: TGTGCCAGCAGCCAACAGGGAATGACTGAAGCTTTCTTT.

This sequence joins TRBV5-6 and TRBJ1-4; weak D call: TRBD1 (5 bases). V was trimmed by 3 bases and J by 4 bases, leaving 10 bases between them. The CDR3 is 14 amino acids. The V gene's germline CDR1 is SGHDT and CDR2 YYEEEE. The CDR3 bases are TGTGCCAGCAGCTCCCCCAGGGATAATGAAAAACTGTTTTTT. Residues: CASSSPRDNEKLFF.

This clone was detected a few times. For the CDR3, the DNA is TGTGCCAGCAGCTTGGGAGGGACAGGGGCCAAGTCCTATAATTCACCCCTCCACTTT. It is translated as CASSLGGTGAKSYNSPLHF. This chain joins TRBV5-5 and TRBJ1-6; TRBD1 matches at 10 bases. The CDR3 has 19 amino acids. From germline, CDR1 is SGHKS and CDR2 YYEKEE (reference sequence). Trimming removed 0 bases from V and 1 base from J; junction bases left unmatched: 7. The full variable domain, completed using reference TRBV5-5 and TRBJ1-6, is DAGVTQSPTHLIKTRGQQVTLRCSPISGHKSVSWYQQVLGQGPQFIFQYYEKEERGRGNFPDRFSARQFPNYSSELNVNALLLGDSALYLCASSLGGTGAKSYNSPLHFGNGTRLTVT.

CDR3 sequence reads: CASSEGTGGNEQFF. CDR3 bases: TGTGCCAGCAGTGAAGGGACAGGGGGCAATGAGCAGTTCTTC. The gene calls are TRBV2 and TRBJ2-1; 10 bases agree with TRBD1. Trimming took 1 base from V and 6 from J; bases not matched to a gene: 0. Germline CDR1 is SNHLY and CDR2 is FYNNEI. This CDR3 region has 14 residues.

This chain links TRBV3-1 (or the pseudogene TRBV3-2) with TRBJ2-3, with 11 nucleotides matching TRBD2. The trim removed 5 bases at V and 2 bases at J, leaving 6 bases unmatched. The germline gives CDR1 LGHDT, CDR2 YNNKEL (reference sequence). The CDR3 totals 16 residues. CDR3 protein: CASSATGLADTDTQYF. DNA of the CDR3: TGTGCCAGCAGCGCAACGGGACTAGCGGACACAGATACGCAGTATTTT.

The table lists this clone with a count of one. The chain uses TRBV5-1 and TRBJ2-1; 9 bases match TRBD2. This CDR3 region has 15 residues. Germline values: CDR1 SGHRS, CDR2 YFSETQ. Trimming cost V 0 bases and J 6 bases; bases outside gene matches: 4. CDR3 residues: CASSLVISGSNEQFF. The CDR3 coding sequence is TGCGCCAGCAGCTTGGTGATTAGCGGGAGCAATGAGCAGTTCTTC.

The chain joins TRBV6-6 to TRBJ2-7, with D unresolved. The CDR3 runs to 14 residues. V was pared by 5 bases and J by 0 bases, with 11 bases between. Germline CDR1 MNHNY, CDR2 SVGAGI (reference sequence). The CDR3 here is CASSVRLDSYEQYF. Here the CDR3 DNA reads TGTGCCAGCAGTGTGCGACTGGACTCCTACGAGCAGTACTTC.

This clone has a single count. The chain has TRBV7-9 and TRBJ2-7, with 9 bases fitting TRBD1. With 5 bases clipped from V and 3 bases from J, the junction kept 11 bases outside the gene matches. This CDR3 comprises 16 residues. Germline V gene sequence: CDR1 SEHNR, CDR2 FQNEAQ (reference sequence). The CDR3 loop is CASSAGGTGIGYEQYF. The CDR3 coding sequence is TGTGCCAGCAGCGCCGGTGGGACAGGGATTGGCTACGAGCAGTACTTC.

The chain links TRBV28 to TRBJ2-7, with 8 bases matching TRBD2. The V and J ends lost 7 bases and 6 bases, in that order; junction bases with no gene match: 20. The CDR3 consists of 17 residues. Germline V gene lookup returns CDR1 MDHEN and CDR2 SYDVKM. This chain's CDR3 is CASNPQVGLAFQTEQYF. CDR3 DNA sequence: TGTGCCAGCAACCCTCAAGTAGGACTAGCCTTTCAAACCGAGCAGTACTTC. Based on the CDR3 plus reference TRBV28 and TRBJ2-7, the full variable domain is DVKVTQSSRYLVKRTGEKVFLECVQDMDHENMFWYRQDPGLGLRLIYFSYDVKMKEKGDIPEGYSVSREKKERFSLILESASTNQTSMYLCASNPQVGLAFQTEQYFGPGTRLTVT.

The chain joins TRBV28 to TRBJ2-1; 7 bases map to TRBD2. The CDR3 totals 14 residues. Germline trimming cut 6 bases from V and 2 bases from J; bases unmatched to any gene: 4. Germline V lookup: CDR1 MDHEN, CDR2 SYDVKM. The CDR3 spells CASSGEGPYNEQFF. As DNA, the CDR3 is TGTGCCAGCAGCGGGGAGGGCCCCTACAATGAGCAGTTCTTC.

V gene TRBV7-3 combines with J gene TRBJ2-7, with 9 bases identical to TRBD1. Germline V CDR1 and CDR2: SGHTA, FQGTGA. Unmatched junction bases numbered 0, after V lost 3 bases and J lost 3 bases. There are 13 residues in the CDR3. This CDR3 reads CASSLTGGYEQYF. DNA for the CDR3: TGTGCCAGCAGCTTGACAGGGGGCTACGAGCAGTACTTC.

This chain links TRBV5-4 with TRBJ2-1; a weak D match, TRBD1 (6 bases). Germline-derived CDR1 and CDR2 are SGHNT and YYREEE (reference sequence). With 4 bases removed from V and 4 bases from J, the gap between germline ends came to 18 bases. The CDR3 extends over 16 amino acids. CDR3: CASSQLIGQRYNEQFF. In nucleotides, the CDR3 is TGTGCCAGCAGCCAATTAATAGGACAGCGGTACAATGAGCAGTTCTTC.

The chain is built from TRBV5-4 and TRBJ2-5; 14 bases map to TRBD2. Unmatched junction bases numbered 9, after V lost 4 bases and J lost 4 bases. The CDR3 totals 17 residues. CDR1 and CDR2 (germline): SGHNT, YYREEE (reference sequence). The CDR3 nucleotides read TGTGCCAGCAGCCCAAGGACTAGCGGGAGGAGGGGAGAGACCCAGTACTTC. Translation gives CASSPRTSGRRGETQYF.

This chain connects TRBV4-1 to TRBJ2-1; 8 bases line up with TRBD2. Per the germline V gene, CDR1 is MGHRA and CDR2 is YSYEKL. J gave up 1 base and V 3 bases, and 8 bases lay outside the gene matches. The CDR3 is 17 amino acids. The CDR3 loop is CASSHGVSSGSYNEQFF. The CDR3 coding sequence is TGCGCCAGCAGCCATGGGGTTTCTAGCGGGTCCTACAATGAGCAGTTCTTC.

The V gene is TRBV13, the J gene TRBJ2-1; 7 bases are shared with TRBD2. Germline loops: CDR1 PRHDT, CDR2 FYEKMQ (reference sequence). This CDR3 is 15 amino acids long. J gave up 3 bases and V 0 bases, and 2 bases lay outside the gene matches. The CDR3 DNA reads TGTGCCAGCAGCTTAGGGACTAGCTTCTACAATGAGCAGTTCTTC. The encoded protein is CASSLGTSFYNEQFF.

The chain carries TRBV10-1 and TRBJ2-1; 9 nucleotides align to TRBD2. The CDR3 length is 15 residues. Per the germline V gene, CDR1 is WNHNN and CDR2 is SYGVQD (reference sequence). J was trimmed by 9 bases and V by 2 bases; bases with no gene match: 8. CDR3 amino acids: CASSERRGGRSEQFF. Written as DNA, the CDR3 is TGCGCCAGCAGTGAGAGGCGGGGGGGCCGGAGTGAGCAGTTCTTC.

The V gene is TRBV2, the J gene TRBJ2-1; 10 bases are a match to TRBD1. The ends lost 6 bases at V and 6 bases at J; junction bases unmatched: 8. The CDR3 has 15 residues. The germline V gene encodes CDR1 SNHLY and CDR2 FYNNEI. CDR3 bases: TGTGCCAGCAGAGGGGACAGGGGCGCGTTCAATGAGCAGTTCTTC. The encoded protein is CASRGDRGAFNEQFF.